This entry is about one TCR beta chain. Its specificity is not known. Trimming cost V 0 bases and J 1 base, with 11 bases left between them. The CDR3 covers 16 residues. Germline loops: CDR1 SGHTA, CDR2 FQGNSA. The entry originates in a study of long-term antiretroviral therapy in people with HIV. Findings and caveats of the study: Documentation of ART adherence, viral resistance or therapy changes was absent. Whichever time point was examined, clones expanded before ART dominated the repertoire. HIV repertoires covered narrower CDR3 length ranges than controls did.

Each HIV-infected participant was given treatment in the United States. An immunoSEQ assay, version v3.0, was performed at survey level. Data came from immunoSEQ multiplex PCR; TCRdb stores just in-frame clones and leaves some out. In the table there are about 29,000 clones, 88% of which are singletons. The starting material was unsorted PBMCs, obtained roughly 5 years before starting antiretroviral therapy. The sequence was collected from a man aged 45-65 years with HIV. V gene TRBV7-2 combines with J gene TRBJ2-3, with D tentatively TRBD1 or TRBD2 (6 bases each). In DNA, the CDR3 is TGTGCCAGCAGCTTAGCGGGGGGCACTGGCACAGATACGCAGTATTTT. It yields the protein CASSLAGGTGTDTQYF.